The 5 T cell receptor beta chains below come from one sample, sequenced in a study of metastatic and nonmetastatic thyroid tumors. TCRdb recomputed clones from the PCR reads via MiXCR. This sample has fewer than 45,000 clones, with around 21% found just once. No patient received treatment before thyroid surgery. The sample taken for sequencing was blood. These receptors originate from a female donor with papillary thyroid cancer or a benign thyroid nodule (not recorded which). Some clones in this sample may be carry-over from other donors' samples.

This clone has more than one count but fewer than ten. A much larger clone differs from this one at a single base, so this may be a read error. The chain employs TRBV18 and TRBJ2-5, with 8 bases aligning to TRBD1. The CDR3 has 14 residues. CDR1 KGHSH and CDR2 LQKENI come from the germline V gene. The chain's CDR3 is CASSPGTGGEAQYF. Here the CDR3 DNA reads TGTGCCAGCTCACCTGGGACAGGCGGAGAGGCCCAGTACTTC.

This chain joins TRBV6-1 and TRBJ2-3; possibly TRBD2 for D (5 bases). Germline loops: CDR1 MNHNS, CDR2 SASEGT. The CDR3 runs 17 residues. With 3 bases removed from V and 2 bases from J, the gap between germline ends came to 18 bases. CDR3 region: CASSDPIRRAITDTQYF. For the CDR3, the DNA is TGTGCCAGCAGTGACCCGATTCGGCGGGCTATCACAGATACGCAGTATTTT.

This clone was seen a handful of times. This may be a read error, as it is one base from a much larger clone. The V call is TRBV20-1, the J call TRBJ2-2, with D tentatively TRBD2 (6 bases). CDR3 size: 13 residues. In germline, CDR1 is DFQATT, CDR2 SNEGSKA (reference sequence). The CDR3 sequence is CSAPERNTGGLFF. The CDR3 region has the DNA TGCAGTGCTCCAGAGAGGAACACCGGGGGGCTGTTTTTT.

This clone is labeled as medium-sized (0.01 to 0.1%). The gene calls are TRBV28 and TRBJ1-1, with a possible D match to TRBD1 (5 bases). The CDR3 is 14 residues long. V lost 2 bases and J lost 6, with 13 bases in between. Germline lookup yields CDR1 MDHEN and CDR2 SYDVKM. This CDR3 is CASSLPGMGAEAFF. CDR3 DNA sequence: TGTGCCAGCAGTTTACCAGGGATGGGCGCTGAAGCTTTCTTT.

A note on this clone: Mismatch with germline at one junction end may stem from a read error. The chain combines TRBV7-2 with TRBJ2-7; D is ambiguous. This CDR3 is 15 amino acids long. The germline CDR1 and CDR2 sequences are SGHTA and FQGNSA. The CDR3 DNA reads TGTGCCAACAGCCCCCGCGGCTCTAGAAGACACGAGCAGTACTTC. It specifies CANSPRGSRRHEQYF.